This T cell receptor (beta chain) stems from a study of blood T cell repertoires in COVID-19 (dated by TCRdb to about 2020). Regarding the complete study: Samples covering the acute and convalescent phases of COVID-19 were provided by collaborators in the United States, Italy and Spain. The prospective study material was composed of cDNA or gDNA derived from T cells, B-cell-depleted T cells, or PBMCs. The dataset comprised deeply sampled blood TCRbeta repertoires from subjects exposed to, actively infected with, or recovered from COVID-19. The repertoires were made available in a free public database intended to serve as a resource for research on the immune response to SARS-CoV-2. Samples came from the ongoing ImmuneRACE study (first 160 participants) plus 1,254 subjects from 6 global collaborators. Sample metadata almost always included a de-identified subject ID, COVID-19 status, age in years and sex. Where HLA class I and class II types were available, the types were taken from metadata supplied by the sample provider, not from assay-based typing.

V is shortened by 2 bases, J by 8 bases, and the region joining them spans 19 bases. Including cysteine and phenylalanine, the CDR3 has 16 amino acids. Only the CDR3 region is kept as DNA, spanning 48 bases read in frame from base 1. CDR1 and CDR2, looked up from the germline V gene, are KGHSH and LQKENI. Each collaborating institution followed its own protocols to collect whole blood in K2EDTA tubes. For TCRbeta analysis, collaborators shipped samples as frozen whole blood, isolated PBMCs, or DNA extracted from either of those sample types. About this clone: Its antigen is still unknown. Qualities for individual bases were not recorded, and no much larger clone is one base off.

Summary of the overall study and its limitations: Clinical and demographic metadata were provided uncurated, with the amount varying by source and participant.

TCRbeta CDR3 regions were amplified from genomic DNA by means of the immunoSEQ Assay, a bias-controlled multiplex PCR. The authors' analysis ran thus. Nucleated cell counts per sample were estimated from amplification of reference gene primers within the assay. To quantify the absolute abundance of each unique TCRbeta CDR3 rearrangement, sequence reads were collapsed and filtered. For each sample, productive Simpson clonality was calculated as the square root of Simpson's diversity index over productive rearrangements. TCRdb stores this immuneACCESS table with in-frame sequences only. Part of the clones is absent; in the studies checked, under half of the shortfall reflects unresolved V genes, and no reason is known for the rest. V, J and clone size are those of that table, while D and trimming were read from the DNA. This sample comprises about 150,000 clones, approximately 92% of them detected only once. Clones ranked in the top ten supply 15% of the sample.

The sequencing sample was made of peripheral blood. This clonotype was obtained from a woman aged 35 to 49 with acute or convalescent COVID-19. The chain couples TRBV18 to TRBJ1-3; no D segment can be confidently identified. The bases read TGTGCCAGCTCACCAAACCACCACGCAAGCCTGGACACCATATATTTT. Its translation reads: CASSPNHHASLDTIYF.